The sequence of this TCR beta chain was determined in a study of CD8 T cells in ankylosing spondylitis. Study-level findings and limits: Within ankylosing spondylitis blood, a TCR beta motif made up of seven to nine highly homologous variants appeared to be characteristic.

Germline V gene data show CDR1 as DFQATT and CDR2 as SNEGSKA (reference sequence). CDR3 length: 14 residues. V lost 5 bases and J lost 2, with 15 bases in between. A few counts support this clonotype. Its antigen is not known. TCRdb fed the 5' RACE reads into MiXCR, producing one record per CDR3 protein. Of 700,000 or so distinct CDR3 sequences in the sample, 19% are singletons; the top ten hold around 19%. The TCR comes from a male donor with ankylosing spondylitis. This chain uses TRBV20-1 with TRBJ2-5; D may match TRBD1 or TRBD2 (5 bases each). Sequenced material: blood, either unsorted or a sorted T cell fraction (not recorded which). DNA of the CDR3: TGCAGTGCTGCACGAGGGGCGCCACAAGAGACCCAGTACTTC. Translated: CSAARGAPQETQYF.